This entry lists 13 T cell receptor beta chains sequenced from one sample in a study of cytomegalovirus exposure and HLA in healthy donors. 13 Jbeta primers and 60 Vbeta primers were used for the PCR. Here immunoSEQ multiplex PCR was the method, and the copy in TCRdb shows in-frame clones only, minus some. This repertoire shows around 150,000 clones, 77% found once; its top ten account for 1.3% to 1.5%. The sequencing sample was made of PBMCs. Every receptor here comes from a woman aged 40 to 50 in good health and CMV-seronegative.

The chain couples TRBV7-9 to TRBJ1-6, with D possibly matching TRBD1 (5 bases). The CDR3 loop spans 13 amino acids. The V gene's germline CDR1 is SEHNR and CDR2 FQNEAQ (reference sequence). V was shortened by 2 bases and J by 6 bases, with 5 bases between the two germline ends. The CDR3 reads CASSLQGNSPLHF. In DNA form, the CDR3 reads TGTGCCAGCAGCTTACAGGGTAATTCACCCCTCCACTTT.

The V call is TRBV19, the J call TRBJ1-1; tentatively, D is TRBD1 (5 bases). V lost 4 bases to trimming and J lost 4 bases, with 16 bases between them. From germline, CDR1 is LNHDA and CDR2 SQIVND (reference sequence). This CDR3 spans 15 amino acids. The CDR3 loop is CASSTPPGGSTEAFF. The CDR3 nucleotides read TGTGCCAGTAGTACCCCCCCGGGGGGGAGCACTGAAGCTTTCTTT.

A few counts support this clone. The chain has TRBV28 and TRBJ2-7, with 12 positions matching TRBD1. This CDR3 spans 15 amino acids. V shed 4 bases, J shed 3 bases, and the junction held 4 bases outside the gene matches. CDR1 is MDHEN and CDR2 is SYDVKM in the germline V gene. The CDR3 coding sequence is TGTGCCAGCAGTTCCCGGGACAGGGGGCTCTACGAGCAGTACTTC. Amino acids: CASSSRDRGLYEQYF.

This clone was recorded a few times. The gene calls are TRBV19 and TRBJ2-7; 10 positions match TRBD1. This CDR3 contains 15 residues. The junction had 6 bases not matched to a gene; V was cut back by 4 bases and J by 3 bases. Germline lookup yields CDR1 LNHDA and CDR2 SQIVND (reference sequence). This CDR3 reads CASSTFWDRGYEQYF. CDR3 DNA sequence: TGTGCCAGTAGTACTTTCTGGGACAGGGGCTACGAGCAGTACTTC. Filled out from reference TRBV19 and TRBJ2-7, the complete variable domain reads DGGITQSPKYLFRKEGQNVTLSCEQNLNHDAMYWYRQDPGQGLRLIYYSQIVNDFQKGDIAEGYSVSREKKESFPLTVTSAQKNPTAFYLCASSTFWDRGYEQYFGPGTRLTVT.

The chain is built from TRBV25-1 and TRBJ1-1; a weak D match, TRBD1 (5 bases). Germline V lookup: CDR1 MGHDK, CDR2 SYGVNS. V was pared by 2 bases and J by 7 bases, with 14 bases between. CDR3 length: 14 amino acids. This CDR3 reads CASSERAAGFEAFF. CDR3 nucleotides: TGTGCCAGCAGTGAAAGGGCGGCAGGGTTTGAAGCTTTCTTT.

This chain links TRBV7-2 with TRBJ2-7; 9 positions match TRBD1. This CDR3 comprises 14 residues. Trimming cost V 5 bases and J 2 bases; bases outside gene matches: 4. CDR1 and CDR2 (germline): SGHTA, FQGNSA. The CDR3 nucleotides are TGTGCCAGCAGCACCCGACAGGGGGCCTACGAGCAGTACTTC. As protein: CASSTRQGAYEQYF.

This chain links TRBV27 with TRBJ2-1, with D perhaps TRBD2 (5 bases). This CDR3 comprises 13 residues. Germline values: CDR1 MNHEY, CDR2 SMNVEV (reference sequence). V lost 0 bases to trimming and J lost 10 bases, with 10 bases between them. The CDR3 region has the DNA TGTGCCAGCAGTTTATCGAGAGGGCGGGAGCAGTTCTTC. Its translation: CASSLSRGREQFF.

The chain employs TRBV5-1 and TRBJ1-1; no reliable D call. The CDR3 runs 14 residues. Germline CDR1 SGHRS, CDR2 YFSETQ. V was pared by 1 base and J by 4 bases, with 11 bases between. CDR3 in amino acids: CASSLNDEGTEAFF. Written as DNA, the CDR3 is TGCGCCAGCAGCTTGAATGATGAGGGCACTGAAGCTTTCTTT.

The V and J genes are TRBV2 and TRBJ1-2; tentative D call: TRBD1 (6 bases). Deletions cut 8 bases from V and 7 bases from J, with 17 bases between. The CDR3 is 13 residues long. Germline lookup yields CDR1 SNHLY and CDR2 FYNNEI. The CDR3 DNA is TGTGCCAGCGTATGGGACCAGGGGATTGGCTACACCTTC. It specifies CASVWDQGIGYTF.

The chain has TRBV30 and TRBJ1-1, with TRBD1 matching 8 bases. The CDR3 has 14 residues. With 5 bases clipped from V and 1 base from J, the junction kept 6 bases outside the gene matches. Looked up from germline, CDR1 is GTSNPN and CDR2 is SVGIG (reference sequence). For the CDR3, the DNA is TGTGCCTGGGACAAGACAGGGGCGAACACTGAAGCTTTCTTT. Translating it yields CAWDKTGANTEAFF. The complete variable domain, with remaining parts taken from reference TRBV30 and TRBJ1-1, reads SQTIHQWPATLVQPVGSPLSLECTVEGTSNPNLYWYRQAAGRGLQLLFYSVGIGQISSEVPQNLSASRPQDRQFILSSKKLLLSDSGFYLCAWDKTGANTEAFFGQGTRLTVV.

The V call is TRBV7-9, the J call TRBJ1-1, with D possibly matching TRBD1 (5 bases). This CDR3 has 15 amino acids. Germline lookup yields CDR1 SEHNR and CDR2 FQNEAQ (reference sequence). V lost 4 bases to trimming and J lost 0 bases, with 12 bases between them. CDR3 in DNA: TGTGCCAGCAGCTCCGCCGGGACTATGAACACTGAAGCTTTCTTT. Protein: CASSSAGTMNTEAFF.

The chain employs TRBV6-5 and TRBJ1-5; tentative D call: TRBD1 (5 bases). CDR3 length: 15 residues. In germline, CDR1 is MNHEY, CDR2 SVGAGI. The V end was cut by 2 bases, the J end by 1 base, with 9 bases between. CDR3 bases: TGTGCCAGCAGTTACGGCAGACAGAGCAATCAGCCCCAGCATTTT. Translation gives CASSYGRQSNQPQHF.

The chain employs TRBV7-2 and TRBJ1-1, with a weak D call TRBD1 (5 bases). Trimming shortened V by 4 bases and J by 10 bases, and 16 bases separated the two germline ends. CDR1 is SGHTA, CDR2 FQGNSA, per germline. The CDR3 runs 13 residues. CDR3 bases: TGTGCCAGCAGCTATTCCCAGGGTGGCAGAGCTTTCTTT. Translation: CASSYSQGGRAFF.